A selection of T cell receptor beta chains follows, all from one sample in a study of blood T cell repertoires in COVID-19. The method was immunoSEQ multiplex PCR; TCRdb's version includes in-frame clones alone and lacks a portion of them. The data show 40,000 or so clones, roughly nine tenths seen once. Sequencing input: peripheral blood. The receptor source for this set is a young woman in a cohort sampled during active COVID-19. CDR3s include the opening cysteine and the closing phenylalanine or tryptophan. D genes are given only for firm matches. Not all rows give a size; the values are once, few, many and, for expanded clones, a class.

D	V	size	J	CDR3	DNA
NA	TRBV9	NA	TRBJ2-6	CASSVAGLKANVLTF	TGTGCCAGCAGCGTAGCAGGGCTAAAGGCCAACGTCCTGACTTTC
TRBD2	TRBV24-1	NA	TRBJ2-2	CATSVLGLAGGPIGELFF	TGTGCCACCAGTGTCCTGGGACTAGCGGGAGGGCCGATCGGGGAGCTGTTTTTT
TRBD2	TRBV10-3	NA	TRBJ2-2	CAISELAGVSGELFF	TGTGCCATCAGTGAGCTAGCGGGAGTTTCCGGGGAGCTGTTTTTT
NA	TRBV11-2	NA	TRBJ1-2	CASSLDLGQTYGYTF	TGTGCCAGCAGCTTAGATCTAGGACAAACCTATGGCTACACCTTC
NA	TRBV9	NA	TRBJ1-6	CASRSGLQYNSPLHF	TGTGCCAGCAGGAGCGGGTTACAGTATAATTCACCCCTCCACTTT
NA	TRBV24-1	NA	TRBJ2-1	CATSGFLNEQFF	TGTGCCACCAGTGGTTTCCTCAATGAGCAGTTCTTC
NA	TRBV4-3	NA	TRBJ2-7	CASSQEVTGYEQYF	TGCGCCAGCAGCCAAGAGGTGACGGGTTACGAGCAGTACTTC
TRBD1	TRBV11-3	NA	TRBJ1-1	CASSLSGGNTEAFF	TGTGCCAGCAGCTTGTCAGGGGGAAACACTGAAGCTTTCTTT
TRBD1	TRBV9	NA	TRBJ1-1	CASKPTGGNTEAFF	TGTGCCAGCAAGCCAACAGGGGGGAACACTGAAGCTTTCTTT
NA	TRBV6-5	NA	TRBJ1-6	CASSRYNSPLHF	TGTGCCAGCAGCCGGTATAATTCACCCCTCCACTTT
TRBD2	TRBV11-2	NA	TRBJ2-2	CASSSPGLAVSGELFF	TGTGCCAGCAGCTCACCGGGACTAGCGGTTTCCGGGGAGCTGTTTTTT
TRBD2	TRBV3-1/TRBV3-2	NA	TRBJ2-5	CASSQSGLAVKETQYF	TGTGCCAGCAGCCAGTCGGGACTAGCGGTTAAAGAGACCCAGTACTTC
TRBD1	TRBV6-4	NA	TRBJ2-1	CASSDESGGIYEQFF	TGTGCCAGCAGTGACGAGTCAGGGGGCATCTATGAGCAGTTCTTC
NA	TRBV28	NA	TRBJ1-2	CASTTAGTNGYTF	TGTGCCAGCACCACGGCAGGGACTAATGGCTACACCTTC
TRBD1	TRBV9	NA	TRBJ1-3	CASSAGGSGNTIYF	TGTGCCAGCAGCGCAGGGGGCTCTGGAAACACCATATATTTT
NA	TRBV20-1	few	TRBJ2-7	CSASPGGLYEQYF	TGCAGTGCTAGTCCCGGAGGCCTCTACGAGCAGTACTTC
TRBD2	TRBV24-1	NA	TRBJ2-4	CATSDLWGGNAYF	TGTGCCACCAGTGATTTATGGGGGGGGAACGCGTACTTC
NA	TRBV7-8	few	TRBJ1-2	CASSLGRDYGYTF	TGTGCCAGCAGCTTAGGCAGGGATTATGGCTACACCTTC
NA	TRBV7-3	once	TRBJ1-1	CASSLLWGHRGTEAFF	TGTGCCAGCAGCTTACTTTGGGGACATCGGGGAACTGAAGCTTTCTTT
NA	TRBV5-6	NA	TRBJ2-7	CASSVGPGPSYEQYF	TGTGCCAGCAGCGTCGGACCAGGGCCCTCCTACGAGCAGTACTTC
NA	TRBV15	NA	TRBJ1-4	CATSPGQNNEKLFF	TGTGCCACCAGCCCGGGACAAAATAATGAAAAACTGTTTTTT
TRBD1	TRBV5-1	NA	TRBJ1-4	CASSGTAATNEKLFF	TGCGCCAGCAGCGGGACAGCCGCAACTAATGAAAAACTGTTTTTT
NA	TRBV7-2	NA	TRBJ2-7	CASSLPVGYEQYF	TGTGCCAGCAGCTTACCCGTCGGCTACGAGCAGTACTTC
NA	TRBV20-1	NA	TRBJ2-7	CSARDNYEQYF	TGCAGTGCTAGAGACAACTACGAGCAGTACTTC
NA	TRBV10-2	NA	TRBJ1-2	CASRDTANYGYTF	TGCGCCAGCAGGGACACCGCTAACTATGGCTACACCTTC
NA	TRBV2	NA	TRBJ2-6	CASSDDRSSGANVLTF	TGTGCCAGCAGTGATGACAGGAGTTCTGGGGCCAACGTCCTGACTTTC
NA	TRBV9	NA	TRBJ1-6	CASSVVGSSNSPLHF	TGTGCCAGCAGCGTAGTCGGTTCTTCTAATTCACCCCTCCACTTT
NA	TRBV27	NA	TRBJ1-1	CASSFVPDTEAFF	TGTGCCAGCAGTTTTGTTCCGGACACTGAAGCTTTCTTT
NA	TRBV19	NA	TRBJ1-5	CASSIQGWGNQPQHF	TGTGCCAGTAGTATTCAGGGATGGGGCAATCAGCCCCAGCATTTT
TRBD1	TRBV13	NA	TRBJ2-6	CASSSLTGGASGANVLTF	TGTGCCAGCAGCTCCCTGACAGGGGGCGCCTCTGGGGCCAACGTCCTGACTTTC
NA	TRBV9	NA	TRBJ2-1	CASSSSGAYNEQFF	TGTGCCAGCAGCTCAAGTGGGGCGTACAATGAGCAGTTCTTC
TRBD1	TRBV7-2	NA	TRBJ1-1	CASSLARGQAEAFF	TGTGCCAGCAGCTTAGCCAGGGGGCAAGCTGAAGCTTTCTTT
NA	TRBV11-2	NA	TRBJ2-7	CASSFWELYEQYF	TGTGCCAGCAGCTTTTGGGAGCTCTACGAGCAGTACTTC
NA	TRBV27	NA	TRBJ2-1	CASSSLLALTYNEQFF	TGTGCCAGCAGTTCCCTCTTAGCACTGACCTACAATGAGCAGTTCTTC
TRBD2	TRBV9	NA	TRBJ2-1	CASTSPTSGDNEQFF	TGTGCCAGCACCTCGCCCACTAGCGGCGACAATGAGCAGTTCTTC
NA	TRBV28	NA	TRBJ1-3	CASSFIISGNTIYF	TGTGCCAGCAGTTTTATAATCTCTGGAAACACCATATATTTT
TRBD2	TRBV5-1	NA	TRBJ2-5	CASSSGLAGIQETQYF	TGCGCCAGCAGCTCCGGACTAGCGGGAATCCAAGAGACCCAGTACTTC
TRBD2	TRBV5-1	NA	TRBJ2-7	CASREAGGHEQYF	TGCGCCAGCAGGGAGGCGGGAGGCCACGAGCAGTACTTC
NA	TRBV6-5	NA	TRBJ2-7	CASSRPVKGEQYF	TGTGCCAGCAGTCGGCCCGTGAAGGGGGAGCAGTACTTC
TRBD1	TRBV28	NA	TRBJ1-5	CASSHLRQGNQPQHF	TGTGCCAGCAGTCACTTACGACAGGGAAATCAGCCCCAGCATTTT
TRBD2	TRBV19	NA	TRBJ2-1	CASSIGTSGRRDEQFF	TGTGCCAGTAGTATAGGCACTAGCGGGAGAAGGGATGAGCAGTTCTTC
TRBD1	TRBV6-6	NA	TRBJ2-1	CASRQETGISYNEQFF	TGTGCCAGCAGACAGGAGACAGGGATTTCCTACAATGAGCAGTTCTTC
NA	TRBV19	NA	TRBJ2-1	CASSIGTGSGFNEQFF	TGTGCCAGTAGTATAGGGACGGGATCAGGTTTCAATGAGCAGTTCTTC
NA	TRBV12-3/TRBV12-4	NA	TRBJ1-2	CASSPDTIYGYTF	TGTGCCAGCAGCCCTGACACCATCTATGGCTACACCTTC
TRBD1	TRBV4-3	NA	TRBJ1-2	CASSQDQGADGYTF	TGCGCCAGCAGCCAAGATCAGGGGGCAGATGGCTACACCTTC